The clone carrying this T cell receptor (beta chain) was seen more than once but under ten times. Its specificity is unknown. CDR3 length: 12 amino acids. From germline, CDR1 is MNHEY and CDR2 SVGEGT. The V end lost 2 bases, the J end lost 6 bases, and 8 bases lay between the germline ends. This entry belongs to a study of metastatic and nonmetastatic thyroid tumors. Overall study context: Patients with malignant and benign thyroid disease provided blood and tumor or nodule tissue, whose repertoires were compared. Notes on the study in general: Benign nodules reportedly had significantly lower TCR beta diversity than malignant thyroid tumors in blood and tumor.

Per the study methods: A classifier for distant metastasis in papillary thyroid cancer was constructed using CDR3 differences observed across clinicopathological groups. MiXCR was used by TCRdb to re-call the PCR reads. The V and J calls and clone size are TCRdb's, not the authors'. Among around 19,000 clones listed, approximately 22% were seen once. All patients were treatment-naive before thyroid surgery. The V and J genes are TRBV6-2 or TRBV6-3 and TRBJ2-7; D uncertain. Sequenced material: tumor tissue. The clonotype was recovered from a female donor with papillary thyroid cancer or a benign thyroid nodule (not recorded which). Some clones in this sample may be carry-over from other donors' samples. CDR3 in amino acids: CASSYPMGEQYF. The CDR3 DNA reads as TGTGCCAGCAGTTACCCGATGGGCGAGCAGTACTTC.